This record looks at one T cell receptor (beta chain) sequence and its context. The antigen is undetermined. This entry comes from a study of shared clonotypes between healthy human individuals. Study-level information: Per-donor plates numbered three CD4 naive, three CD4 memory, two CD8 naive and one CD8 memory.

Study results and caveats: Specimens sampled were limited to blood, with tissue repertoires likely differing. Among donors, clonotype sharing was expected to be affected by sequencing depth.

The assay was carried out at the deep level. Sequenced by immunoSEQ multiplex PCR; TCRdb stores in-frame clones only, minus some. The sample carries about 1.5 million clones, around 97% recorded once. This CDR3 region has 14 residues. J was trimmed by 6 bases and V by 4 bases; bases with no gene match: 2. From germline, CDR1 is SGHTA and CDR2 FQGTGA. This clonotype originated in a man aged 25-45 years in good health. The V and J genes are TRBV7-3 and TRBJ1-4, with 10 bases fitting TRBD1. Material for sequencing was naive CD4+ T cells sorted from blood. The subset: CD45RA+ positively selected. The DNA for the CDR3 is TGTGCCAGCAGCTCGACAGGGGGCGATGAAAAACTGTTTTTT. This sequence encodes CASSSTGGDEKLFF. The full variable domain, in which reference TRBV7-3 and TRBJ1-4 provide the parts outside the CDR3, is GAGVSQTPSNKVTEKGKYVELRCDPISGHTALYWYRQSLGQGPEFLIYFQGTGAADDSGLPNDRFFAVRPEGSVSTLKIQRTERGDSAVYLCASSSTGGDEKLFFGSGTQLSVL.